Listed here is a single T cell receptor beta chain. Its specificity is unknown. Germline V gene sequence: CDR1 DFQATT, CDR2 SNEGSKA (reference sequence). Trimming cost V 4 bases and J 6 bases; bases outside gene matches: 9. CDR3 length: 14 amino acids. The data were taken from a study of blood T cells in healthy people across ages. A second 7 to 11 cycle PCR used barcoded and J-beta primers. Each cDNA was tagged by a template-switch adaptor containing 12 random nucleotides. One entry per CDR3 protein results from TCRdb running MiXCR on the 5' RACE reads. The data contain approximately 1,700,000 distinct CDR3 sequences, about two fifths of them seen just once; the ten biggest clones take up roughly 23%. Every donor gave approximately 10 milliliters of peripheral blood. Study findings and constraints: Naive CD4+ cell counts and diversity both ran higher in long-lived than in aged donors. CMV status of donors was unknown, possibly confounding expanded clonotype changes.

Sequences were obtained from blood. The chain has TRBV20-1 and TRBJ2-3, with TRBD2 matching over 8 bases. The TCR comes from a human donor in good health. This CDR3 is CSATTAGVGDTQYF. Here the CDR3 DNA reads TGCAGTGCTACGACAGCGGGGGTCGGGGATACGCAGTATTTT.